These 18 T cell receptor beta chains came from one sample sequenced in a study of T cells in Graves' hyperthyroidism and ophthalmopathy. Amplified TCR beta CDR3 regions came from RNA transcripts. Researchers ran a first-round RT-PCR on the TCR CDR3 using the HTBI primer set. TCRdb reanalysed the multiplex PCR reads using MiXCR and keeps one entry per CDR3 protein. The sample shows hundreds of thousands of distinct CDR3 sequences, over 15% of them seen only once. Sequenced sample: blood. These receptors were obtained from a young woman with Graves' hyperthyroidism.

V gene TRBV2 combines with J gene TRBJ1-6, with D maybe TRBD1 (5 bases). CDR3 size: 15 residues. V was shortened by 1 base and J by 7 bases, with 11 bases between the two germline ends. Germline CDR1 SNHLY, CDR2 FYNNEI. The CDR3, as DNA: TGTGCCAGCAGTGAAGGGCAGGGATGGAATTCACCCCTCCACTTT. Its translation is CASSEGQGWNSPLHF.

This chain links TRBV2 with TRBJ2-1; 9 bases map to TRBD2. Germline-derived CDR1 and CDR2 are SNHLY and FYNNEI. The CDR3 has 15 residues. The junction had 10 bases not matched to a gene; V was cut back by 5 bases and J by 8 bases. CDR3 in DNA: TGTGCCAGCAGTCGTCTAGCGGGAAGAAACGATGAGCAGTTCTTC. This sequence encodes CASSRLAGRNDEQFF.

This clonotype was recorded at least ten times. CDR3: CATPGQGETQYF. CDR3 in DNA: TGTGCCACCCCGGGACAGGGGGAGACCCAGTACTTC. The V and J genes are TRBV2 and TRBJ2-5, with 10 nucleotides matching TRBD1. Germline CDR1 is SNHLY and CDR2 is FYNNEI. V gave up 10 bases and J gave up 5 bases; unmatched junction bases: 4. CDR3 length: 12 amino acids.

V gene TRBV20-1 combines with J gene TRBJ2-7; 10 positions agree with TRBD1. V was pared by 5 bases and J by 2 bases, with 6 bases of the junction left unmatched. Germline V CDR1 and CDR2: DFQATT, SNEGSKA (reference sequence). The CDR3 runs to 14 residues. CDR3 nucleotides: TGCAGTGCTTCCGGGACAGGGGCCACCTACGAGCAGTACTTC. It yields the protein CSASGTGATYEQYF.

The chain combines TRBV29-1 with TRBJ2-2, with a tentative D call TRBD2 (6 bases). The V and J ends lost 4 bases and 4 bases respectively, with 10 bases between them. CDR1 is SQVTM and CDR2 is ANQGSEA in the germline V gene. The CDR3 runs to 13 residues. DNA for the CDR3: TGCAGCGTTGTCCGGGGAGGCACCGGGGAGCTGTTTTTT. It codes for CSVVRGGTGELFF.

This clonotype was seen many times. The chain recombines TRBV6-1 with TRBJ2-6; D not certain. Germline V gives CDR1 MNHNS, CDR2 SASEGT. Trimming cost V 5 bases and J 2 bases, with 16 bases left between them. This CDR3 has 17 residues. CDR3 sequence reads: CASSLNEGLAGANVLTF. In nucleotides, the CDR3 is TGTGCCAGCAGTTTAAATGAAGGGTTGGCTGGGGCCAACGTCCTGACTTTC.

This clonotype was observed a few times. The genes are TRBV19 and TRBJ2-2; TRBD2 matches at 8 bases. V shed 3 bases, J shed 0 bases, and the junction held 6 bases outside the gene matches. CDR3 length: 17 residues. CDR1 is LNHDA, CDR2 SQIVND, per germline (reference sequence). The DNA for the CDR3 is TGTGCCAGTAGTATTATAGCGGGGTTCGCGAACACCGGGGAGCTGTTTTTT. It translates to CASSIIAGFANTGELFF.

This clonotype was observed at least ten times. V usage is TRBV11-3 and J usage is TRBJ1-2; 8 nucleotides agree with TRBD1. The ends lost 4 bases at V and 4 bases at J; junction bases unmatched: 17. The germline CDR1 and CDR2 sequences are SGHNT and YENEEA. The CDR3 contains 18 residues. The CDR3 nucleotides read TGTGCCAGCAGCTCTCCGGGACAGGTCCCCATCGTCCTCTATGGCTACACCTTC. Translated, it gives CASSSPGQVPIVLYGYTF.

This clonotype was counted at least ten times. The V gene is TRBV6-4, the J gene TRBJ2-7, with 7 bases fitting TRBD1. This CDR3 is 17 amino acids long. The V and J ends lost 8 bases and 0 bases, in that order; junction bases with no gene match: 16. The germline V gene encodes CDR1 MRHNA and CDR2 SNTAGT. The CDR3: CASQQKSTGQSSYEQYF. The CDR3 nucleotides read TGTGCCAGCCAACAAAAGTCGACGGGACAGAGCTCCTACGAGCAGTACTTC.

This clonotype was seen more than once but under ten times. The V call is TRBV12-5, the J call TRBJ1-3, with D perhaps TRBD1 (5 bases). CDR3 size: 16 residues. Germline CDR1 is LGHNT and CDR2 is FRNRAP. Trimming took off 2 bases at V and 4 bases at J, with 15 bases between the two ends. The CDR3 here is CASGLFRTRAGNTIYF. The CDR3 DNA reads as TGTGCTAGTGGTTTGTTCCGGACACGAGCGGGAAACACCATATATTTT.

The chain joins TRBV7-2 to TRBJ2-7; D might be TRBD1 (7 bases). Per germline, CDR1 SGHTA and CDR2 FQGNSA. The CDR3 is 12 residues long. The ends were cut back, 11 bases at V and 2 bases at J, with 13 bases in the middle. The CDR3 loop is CAAGRGAYEQYF. CDR3 nucleotides: TGTGCCGCGGGCAGGGGGGCCTACGAGCAGTACTTC.

This clonotype was observed many times. This sequence joins TRBV11-2 and TRBJ2-3; no clear D gene. The V gene's germline CDR1 is SGHAT and CDR2 FQNNGV. V dropped 4 bases and J dropped 5 bases, with 10 bases sitting between them. CDR3 length: 13 amino acids. The CDR3 spells CASSSRPGDTQYF. The CDR3 bases are TGTGCCAGCAGCTCCCGTCCGGGAGATACGCAGTATTTT. Filled out from reference TRBV11-2 and TRBJ2-3, the complete variable domain reads EAGVAQSPRYKIIEKRQSVAFWCNPISGHATLYWYQQILGQGPKLLIQFQNNGVVDDSQLPKDRFSAERLKGVDSTLKIQPAKLEDSAVYLCASSSRPGDTQYFGPGTRLTVL.

The rearrangement links TRBV20-1 to TRBJ2-1; 8 bases agree with TRBD2. Germline CDR1 is DFQATT and CDR2 is SNEGSKA (reference sequence). Trimming at V came to 3 bases and at J to 6 bases, leaving 13 bases not matched to a gene. The CDR3 extends over 16 amino acids. The CDR3 region has the DNA TGCAGTGCTAGGGGGCTAGCGGGCAATCCTGTCAATGAGCAGTTCTTC. Translating it yields CSARGLAGNPVNEQFF.

This clonotype occurred many times. This sequence joins TRBV2 and TRBJ2-1; D possibly corresponds to TRBD2 (6 bases). Looked up from germline, CDR1 is SNHLY and CDR2 is FYNNEI. Trimming took 7 bases from V and 4 from J, leaving 14 bases between them. CDR3 size: 14 residues. The CDR3 nucleotides read TGTGCCAGCAAAGTGCCTAGCGCATACAATGAGCAGTTCTTC. It codes for CASKVPSAYNEQFF.

To note about this clonotype: This could be a read error, since a much larger clone is one nucleotide away. The V gene is TRBV12-3 or TRBV12-4, the J gene TRBJ2-7; no clear D. The J call is uncertain, as TRBJ2-1 better fits the DNA end. The CDR3 runs to 12 residues. CDR3 protein: CASSLPPAEQFF. In nucleotides, the CDR3 is TGTGCCAGCAGTTTGCCCCCCGCCGAGCAGTTCTTC.

The rearrangement uses TRBV28 and TRBJ2-2; 7 bases are shared with TRBD2. The germline V gene has CDR1 MDHEN and CDR2 SYDVKM. The CDR3 is made up of 14 amino acids. Losses at the gene ends were 2 bases for V and 7 bases for J; bases not matched to a gene: 4. The CDR3 DNA reads as TGTGCCAGCAGTTTACCGGGAGGCGGCGGGGAGCTGTTTTTT. Translation gives CASSLPGGGGELFF.

Only a few counts were recorded for this clonotype. This chain links TRBV4-1 with TRBJ1-5; 7 bases map to TRBD1. Trimming cost V 1 base and J 2 bases; bases outside gene matches: 8. The germline V gene has CDR1 MGHRA and CDR2 YSYEKL. CDR3 length: 17 residues. CDR3 coding DNA: TGCGCCAGCAGCCAAGGGGACAGCCCGAGGGGCAATCAGCCCCAGCATTTT. It translates to CASSQGDSPRGNQPQHF.

As concerns this clonotype: This could be a read error, since a much larger clone is one nucleotide away. The chain uses TRBV6-2 or TRBV6-3 and TRBJ2-3; 8 bases line up with TRBD1. V was clipped by 5 bases and J by 8 bases; unmatched bases: 6. Looked up from germline, CDR1 is MNHEY and CDR2 is SVGEGT. The length of the CDR3 is 13 residues. As DNA, the CDR3 is TGTGCCAGCAGTCAGGGGGCGGCAGCTACGCAGTATTTT. Encoded protein: CASSQGAAATQYF.